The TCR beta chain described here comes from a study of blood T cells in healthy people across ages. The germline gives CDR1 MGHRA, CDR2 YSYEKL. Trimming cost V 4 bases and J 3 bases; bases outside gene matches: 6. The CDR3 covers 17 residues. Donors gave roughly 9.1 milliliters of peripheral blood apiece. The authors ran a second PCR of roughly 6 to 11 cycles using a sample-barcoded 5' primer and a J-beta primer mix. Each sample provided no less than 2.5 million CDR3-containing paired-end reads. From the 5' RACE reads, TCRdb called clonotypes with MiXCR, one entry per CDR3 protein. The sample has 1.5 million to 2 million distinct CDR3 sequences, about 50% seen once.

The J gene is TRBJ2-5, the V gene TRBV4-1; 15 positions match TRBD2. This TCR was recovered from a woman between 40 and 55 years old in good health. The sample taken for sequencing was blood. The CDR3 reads CASSPGLAGGLKETQYF. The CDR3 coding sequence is TGCGCCAGCAGCCCCGGACTAGCGGGGGGGCTAAAAGAGACCCAGTACTTC.